These 3 T cell receptor beta chains originate from one sample sequenced in a study of prognosis after radiotherapy for stage I lung cancer. Two-round multiplex PCR amplified TCR beta CDR3 from genomic DNA. Round-one PCR had primers specific to each TRBV and TRBJ gene. Via MiXCR, TCRdb re-called the multiplex PCR reads, giving one row per CDR3 protein. The table includes 20,000 to 25,000 distinct CDR3 sequences, under 45% detected once. Sequences were derived from PBMCs, sampled before or after stereotactic body radiation therapy (not recorded which). These receptors came from a donor over 45 with non-small cell lung cancer.

As regards this clonotype: One junction end does not reproduce the germline sequence, and a read error may be involved. The rearrangement uses TRBV7-9 and TRBJ2-2, with 7 bases that match TRBD1. Germline values: CDR1 SEHNR, CDR2 FQNEAQ (reference sequence). CDR3 size: 15 residues. The CDR3 sequence: CASRLEGGIVGDLFF. In DNA form, the CDR3 reads TGTGCCAGCAGACTTGAAGGGGGCATAGTCGGGGATCTGTTTTTT.

This clonotype was recorded many times. The rearrangement uses TRBV5-1 and TRBJ1-1; D is possibly TRBD1 (5 bases). Germline V gene sequence: CDR1 SGHRS, CDR2 YFSETQ. V was clipped by 4 bases and J by 0 bases, with 13 bases between them. The CDR3 is 15 residues long. CDR3 DNA sequence: TGCGCCAGCAGCCCCTGGGGCGCCATGAACACTGAAGCTTTCTTT. Its protein is CASSPWGAMNTEAFF.

This clonotype was recorded a few times. This chain joins TRBV7-2 and TRBJ1-5; a possible D gene is TRBD1 (5 bases). The CDR3 is 14 residues long. The ends were cut back, 2 bases at V and 6 bases at J, with 11 bases in the middle. The germline V gene encodes CDR1 SGHTA and CDR2 FQGNSA. The DNA for the CDR3 is TGTGCCAGCAGCTTAACGTTAGGGGTTCAGCCCCAGCATTTT. This encodes CASSLTLGVQPQHF.